Below are 2 T cell receptor beta chains sequenced from a single sample in a study of PD-L1 blockade in urothelial cancer. Method: immunoSEQ multiplex PCR; TCRdb's copy keeps in-frame clones and lacks some. The table lists approximately 26,000 clones, 75% to 90% of them singletons. The sample in question was PBMCs, obtained around atezolizumab (anti-PD-L1) treatment. The receptors were sampled from a man aged 55-75 years with urothelial cancer.

The V and J genes are TRBV5-1 and TRBJ1-4; D unclear. The germline V and J ends were trimmed by 0 bases and 0 bases, with 6 bases remaining between them. The CDR3 has 15 amino acids. Germline CDR1 and CDR2: SGHRS and YFSETQ. The CDR3 sequence: CASSLGHATNEKLFF. CDR3 sequence (DNA): TGCGCCAGCAGCTTGGGACATGCAACTAATGAAAAACTGTTTTTT.

V gene TRBV11-2 combines with J gene TRBJ2-2; 9 bases map to TRBD2. This CDR3 spans 16 amino acids. V lost 5 bases and J lost 0; bases outside the gene matches: 4. Germline-derived CDR1 and CDR2 are SGHAT and FQNNGV. CDR3 sequence reads: CASSTAGGANTGELFF. The CDR3 nucleotides read TGTGCCAGCAGCACCGCGGGGGGGGCGAACACCGGGGAGCTGTTTTTT.